These T cell receptor beta chains were read from a single sample in a study of T-cell reconstitution after alpha-beta-depleted transplantation in children. MiXCR, applied by TCRdb to the PCR reads, yields one record per CDR3 protein. Found here are 200,000 or so distinct CDR3 sequences, approximately 7% of them singletons; the top ten hold just over 5.5%. The sequences come from PBMCs, collected before TCRalphabeta/CD19-depleted stem cell transplant. These receptors were taken from a boy between 2 and 10 years old with acute lymphoblastic leukemia, due to receive a stem cell transplant. CDR3s include the opening cysteine and the closing phenylalanine or tryptophan. A D gene is named only where the DNA matches it firmly. A row's size may be missing; if present it is once, few, many or a size class.

size	V	D	J	CDR3	DNA
many	TRBV6-5	TRBD2	TRBJ2-7	CASSYSAGGVGEQYF	TGTGCCAGCAGTTACTCGGCGGGAGGCGTGGGCGAGCAGTACTTC
few	TRBV11-3	TRBD2	TRBJ2-1	CASSSGTSGQTSQFF	TGTGCCAGCAGCTCCGGGACTAGCGGCCAAACCTCGCAGTTCTTC
many	TRBV27	-	TRBJ1-1	CASRGGFDSEAFF	TGTGCCAGCAGGGGGGGGTTTGACTCTGAAGCTTTCTTT
few	TRBV20-1	-	TRBJ2-7	CSVPGSYEQYF	TGCAGTGTCCCAGGGAGCTACGAGCAGTACTTC
many	TRBV15	-	TRBJ2-7	CATSRVIGASYEQYF	TGTGCCACCAGCAGAGTTATTGGGGCCTCCTACGAGCAGTACTTC
many	TRBV3-1	-	TRBJ1-5	CASSQTGQPQHF	TGTGCCAGCAGCCAGACTGGTCAGCCCCAGCATTTT
many	TRBV4-2	-	TRBJ2-3	CASSQEGPDTQYF	TGTGCCAGCAGCCAAGAAGGTCCAGATACGCAGTATTTT
many	TRBV5-1	-	TRBJ2-5	CASSLGIPETQYF	TGCGCCAGCAGCTTGGGGATCCCCGAGACCCAGTACTTC
many	TRBV7-2	-	TRBJ2-3	CASSLGTGTDTQYF	TGTGCCAGCAGCTTAGGCACCGGTACAGATACGCAGTATTTT
many	TRBV28	TRBD2	TRBJ2-3	CASSFPTATSGSMSTDTQYF	TGTGCCAGCAGTTTTCCCACGGCGACTAGCGGAAGCATGAGCACAGATACGCAGTATTTT
many	TRBV3-1	-	TRBJ1-1	CASSPGPMNTEAFF	TGTGCCAGCAGCCCGGGACCTATGAACACTGAAGCTTTCTTT
many	TRBV11-2	TRBD2	TRBJ2-7	CASSTSGVGYF	TGTGCCAGCAGCACTAGCGGGGTCGGATACTTC
-	TRBV6-2/TRBV6-3	TRBD1	TRBJ1-5	CASSSGTGLGTQHF	TGTGCCAGCAGTTCCGGGACAGGCCTCGGGACCCAGCATTTT
many	TRBV12-1	-	TRBJ1-4	CASSPRQYRATNEKLFF	TGTGCCAGCAGCCCGCGTCAATACAGGGCGACTAATGAAAAACTGTTTTTT
-	TRBV28	TRBD1	TRBJ1-6	CASSFGDRGVNSPLHF	TGTGCCAGCAGTTTCGGGGACAGGGGAGTTAATTCACCCCTCCACTTT
few	TRBV11-2	-	TRBJ2-2	CASSVPNGLSNTGELFF	TGTGCCAGCAGCGTACCCAACGGACTCTCGAACACCGGGGAGCTGTTTTTT
many	TRBV3-1	TRBD2	TRBJ2-2	CASSQVRLAGVYAGELFF	TGTGCCAGCAGCCAAGTGCGGCTAGCGGGAGTCTACGCCGGGGAGCTGTTTTTT
few	TRBV18	-	TRBJ1-5	CASSEGRGAGQPQHF	TGTGCCAGCTCAGAGGGACGGGGAGCGGGTCAGCCCCAGCATTTT
-	TRBV20-1	TRBD1	TRBJ1-1	CSASISSGQKTEAFF	TGCAGTGCTTCCATATCGTCGGGACAGAAGACTGAAGCTTTCTTT
-	TRBV6-1	-	TRBJ2-7	CASSERGGSHEQYF	TGTGCCAGCAGTGAGAGGGGAGGTTCCCACGAGCAGTACTTC
many	TRBV20-1	TRBD2	TRBJ2-1	CSARKRGGYNEQFF	TGCAGTGCTAGAAAACGGGGGGGCTACAATGAGCAGTTCTTC
many	TRBV12-3/TRBV12-4	TRBD1	TRBJ2-7	CASSRTGEFDPEQYF	TGTGCCAGCAGTCGAACAGGGGAATTTGACCCCGAGCAGTACTTC
-	TRBV20-1	TRBD2	TRBJ2-1	CSAPGLAESGSYNEQFF	TGCAGTGCCCCGGGACTAGCGGAAAGCGGGTCCTACAATGAGCAGTTCTTC
many	TRBV5-1	-	TRBJ2-1	CASSKGPSLYNEQFF	TGCGCCAGCAGCAAGGGGCCGTCCCTGTACAATGAGCAGTTCTTC
many	TRBV7-3	-	TRBJ2-7	CASSLRAGKSYEQYF	TGTGCCAGCAGCTTGAGGGCAGGCAAATCCTACGAGCAGTACTTC
few	TRBV7-8	TRBD2	TRBJ2-1	CASSLTSGSGNEQFF	TGTGCCAGCAGCCTGACTAGCGGCTCGGGCAATGAGCAGTTCTTC
-	TRBV20-1	-	TRBJ2-5	CSALPRRGREETQYF	TGCAGTGCTCTCCCGAGGCGGGGGCGCGAGGAGACCCAGTACTTC
few	TRBV19	-	TRBJ2-7	CASSEGNYEQYF	TGTGCCAGTAGTGAGGGTAACTACGAGCAGTACTTC
many	TRBV10-1	TRBD1	TRBJ2-4	CASSESGGENIQYF	TGCGCCAGCAGTGAGTCAGGGGGCGAAAACATTCAGTACTTC
many	TRBV5-1	-	TRBJ2-7	CASSLGWDSSYEQYF	TGCGCCAGCAGCTTGGGATGGGATAGCTCCTACGAGCAGTACTTC
few	TRBV4-3	-	TRBJ1-6	CASSQVGASPLHF	TGCGCCAGCAGCCAAGTAGGGGCTTCACCCCTCCACTTT
-	TRBV20-1	-	TRBJ2-5	CSAPTPGPEGTQYF	TGCAGTGCTCCGACCCCGGGGCCAGAAGGGACCCAGTACTTC
few	TRBV20-1	TRBD2	TRBJ2-7	CSAIHSGRAGEQYF	TGCAGTGCTATACATAGCGGGAGGGCCGGCGAGCAGTACTTC